One and the same sample provided the 2 T cell receptor beta chains below, sequenced in a study of blood T cells in healthy people across ages. A J-beta primer mix and a sample-barcoded 5' primer were used in a second PCR of roughly 7 to 12 cycles. TCRdb used MiXCR to reprocess the 5' RACE reads, holding one entry per CDR3 protein. Among approximately 1.5 million distinct CDR3 sequences listed, approximately 43% were seen once. The sequencing input was blood. The receptors come from a woman under 30 in good health.

As regards this clonotype: It may be a read error: a sequence one base away is much more abundant. V usage is TRBV6-4 and J usage is TRBJ2-3, with D possibly TRBD2 on 5 matching bases. Germline V lookup: CDR1 MRHNA, CDR2 SNTAGT. V was pared by 3 bases and J by 3 bases, with 13 bases between. The CDR3 contains 15 residues. The chain's CDR3 is CASSEREGETDTQYF. In DNA, the CDR3 is TGTGCCAGCAGTGAACGAGAGGGAGAAACAGATACGCAGTATTTT.

This clonotype was seen more than once but under ten times. V and J are TRBV20-1 and TRBJ2-1, with 9 bases that match TRBD2. The CDR3 is made up of 13 amino acids. CDR1 and CDR2 (germline): DFQATT, SNEGSKA (reference sequence). The CDR3 reads CRGDLREGVEQFF. DNA for the CDR3: TGCAGGGGGGACTTGCGGGAGGGAGTTGAGCAGTTCTTC.